These T cell receptor beta chains were read from a single sample in a study of blood T cell repertoires in COVID-19. Profiling relied on immunoSEQ multiplex PCR, and the TCRdb table lists in-frame clones only, not all of them. Of roughly 150,000 clones listed, 80% to 90% are singletons. Sequencing used peripheral blood. The receptors were sampled from a woman of 80 years or more with COVID-19, enrolled during active disease. CDR3s include the opening cysteine and the closing phenylalanine or tryptophan. Fields, in order: J gene, clone size, V gene, D gene, CDR3 length, CDR3 protein, CDR3 DNA. A D gene is named only where the DNA matches it firmly. Only some rows state a clone size, as once, few, many or a class for expanded clones.

j_gene: TRBJ2-7
abundance: .
v_gene: TRBV10-3
d_gene: .
len: 15
CDR3aa: CAIRSSAGATYEQYF
CDR3nt: TGTGCCATCAGATCCTCTGCGGGCGCTACCTACGAGCAGTACTTC

j_gene: TRBJ1-1
abundance: few
v_gene: TRBV19
d_gene: .
len: 14
CDR3aa: CASSIDPPGADAFF
CDR3nt: TGTGCCAGTAGTATAGATCCCCCAGGGGCGGACGCTTTCTTT

j_gene: TRBJ2-5
abundance: .
v_gene: TRBV18
d_gene: .
len: 13
CDR3aa: CASSPLSPETQYF
CDR3nt: TGTGCCAGCTCACCACTGTCTCCAGAGACCCAGTACTTC

j_gene: TRBJ2-3
abundance: few
v_gene: TRBV19
d_gene: TRBD2
len: 15
CDR3aa: CATTISGRATDTQYF
CDR3nt: TGTGCCACCACCATTAGCGGGAGGGCGACAGATACGCAGTATTTT

j_gene: TRBJ2-7
abundance: .
v_gene: TRBV27
d_gene: .
len: 13
CDR3aa: CASSSQRGNEQYF
CDR3nt: TGTGCCAGCAGTTCTCAACGGGGGAACGAGCAGTACTTC

j_gene: TRBJ1-5
abundance: .
v_gene: TRBV28
d_gene: TRBD1
len: 17
CDR3aa: CASSRPGQGIYNQPQHF
CDR3nt: TGTGCCAGCAGCCGCCCGGGACAGGGAATTTACAATCAGCCCCAGCATTTT

j_gene: TRBJ2-3
abundance: few
v_gene: TRBV10-3
d_gene: .
len: 14
CDR3aa: CAISESHNTDTQYF
CDR3nt: TGTGCCATCAGTGAGTCACACAACACAGATACGCAGTATTTT

j_gene: TRBJ2-3
abundance: .
v_gene: TRBV5-8
d_gene: TRBD2
len: 17
CDR3aa: CASTTGSGRASTDTQYF
CDR3nt: TGTGCCAGCACGACAGGGAGCGGGAGGGCTAGCACAGATACGCAGTATTTT

j_gene: TRBJ2-5
abundance: .
v_gene: TRBV28
d_gene: .
len: 14
CDR3aa: CASSLAPGQETQYF
CDR3nt: TGTGCCAGCAGTTTAGCCCCCGGCCAAGAGACCCAGTACTTC

j_gene: TRBJ2-5
abundance: once
v_gene: TRBV6-4
d_gene: TRBD2
len: 18
CDR3aa: CASSDSELAGVSQETQYF
CDR3nt: TGTGCCAGCAGTGACTCTGAACTAGCGGGGGTTAGTCAAGAGACCCAGTACTTC

j_gene: TRBJ2-5
abundance: .
v_gene: TRBV18
d_gene: TRBD2
len: 17
CDR3aa: CASSPPWNSGKDETQYF
CDR3nt: TGTGCCAGCTCACCACCTTGGAATAGCGGGAAGGACGAGACCCAGTACTTC

j_gene: TRBJ2-1
abundance: .
v_gene: TRBV12-5
d_gene: TRBD1
len: 15
CDR3aa: CASARGQGSYNEQFF
CDR3nt: TGTGCTAGTGCACGGGGACAGGGTTCCTACAATGAGCAGTTCTTC

j_gene: TRBJ2-7
abundance: .
v_gene: TRBV6-5
d_gene: TRBD1
len: 13
CDR3aa: CASRETGAYEQYF
CDR3nt: TGTGCCAGCCGAGAGACAGGGGCCTACGAGCAGTACTTC